The source of this T cell receptor (beta chain) is a study of blood T cells in healthy people across ages. Study findings and constraints: For the donors, CMV status was unknown and possibly confounded expanded clonotype changes. Since the PBMCs were unsorted, naive and antigen-experienced cells could not be conclusively compared. Strong correlation existed between TCR beta diversity and naive T cell percentage.

Then a second PCR, running roughly 6 to 11 cycles, was carried out with a sample-barcoded 5' primer and a J-beta primer mix. One entry per CDR3 protein, called by TCRdb with MiXCR from the 5' RACE reads. This table holds some 780,000 distinct CDR3 sequences, 56% found once. This clonotype was observed a handful of times. Its specificity is unknown. Roughly 9.8 milliliters of peripheral blood were drawn from each donor. This CDR3 spans 16 amino acids. V lost 1 base, J lost 2 bases, and 5 bases stayed unmatched. Germline-derived CDR1 and CDR2 are SGHRS and YFSETQ. The rearrangement links TRBV5-1 to TRBJ2-3, with 9 bases matching TRBD1. Sequencing used blood. This receptor was identified in a man aged 35 to 55 in good health. CDR3 sequence: CASSLFGQGNTDTQYF. The CDR3 nucleotides are TGCGCCAGCAGCTTGTTTGGACAGGGGAACACAGATACGCAGTATTTT.